These T cell receptor beta chains were read from a single sample in a study of technical replicates of blood from a handful of donors. Sequencing was performed with immunoSEQ multiplex PCR; in TCRdb, only in-frame clones are kept and a portion is missing. Among 65,000 to 90,000 clones listed, nearly 99% were seen once. The sequencing input was T cells isolated from PBMCs. The source is a human donor in good health. Both conserved end residues are part of each CDR3. The order of the fields is clone size, V gene, D gene, J gene, CDR3 protein, CDR3 DNA. A D gene is named only where the DNA matches it firmly. Some rows mark clone size as missing; the rest say once, few, many or name a class of expanded clone.

NA	TRBV15	NA	TRBJ2-5	CATQVGTETQYF	TGTGCCACCCAAGTGGGCACGGAGACCCAGTACTTC
NA	TRBV9	TRBD1	TRBJ1-1	CASSAGGRGEAFF	TGTGCCAGCAGCGCAGGGGGAAGAGGTGAAGCTTTCTTT
NA	TRBV6-5	TRBD1	TRBJ1-1	CASSTDRGAFF	TGTGCCAGCAGCACGGACAGGGGAGCTTTCTTT
NA	TRBV7-9	TRBD1	TRBJ1-2	CASSLVGTGGGYTF	TGTGCCAGCAGCTTAGTCGGGACAGGGGGTGGCTACACCTTC
NA	TRBV4-3	NA	TRBJ2-3	CASSQENHNSYTDTQYF	TGCGCCAGCAGCCAAGAGAACCATAACAGCTACACAGATACGCAGTATTTT
once	TRBV5-1	TRBD1	TRBJ1-1	CASSITGDTEAFF	TGCGCCAGCAGCATTACAGGGGATACTGAAGCTTTCTTT
NA	TRBV19	NA	TRBJ1-5	CASSIQGGQPQHF	TGTGCCAGTAGTATACAAGGGGGTCAGCCCCAGCATTTT
once	TRBV9	NA	TRBJ1-3	CASNREGDTIYF	TGTGCCAGCAACAGGGAAGGAGACACCATATATTTT
NA	TRBV27	TRBD2	TRBJ2-2	CASMTLAGVAGELFF	TGTGCCAGCATGACCCTAGCGGGAGTGGCCGGGGAGCTGTTTTTT
NA	TRBV5-4	TRBD1	TRBJ2-5	CASTPKGGGETQYF	TGTGCCAGCACCCCCAAAGGGGGCGGGGAGACCCAGTACTTC
NA	TRBV28	NA	TRBJ1-5	CASSLDTYSNQPQHF	TGTGCCAGCAGTCTCGACACTTATAGCAATCAGCCCCAGCATTTT
NA	TRBV28	TRBD2	TRBJ2-5	CASSRTSGFGGETQYF	TGTGCCTCTAGTCGCACTAGCGGTTTTGGCGGGGAGACCCAGTACTTC
NA	TRBV7-2	NA	TRBJ2-3	CASSLGGTSTDTQYF	TGTGCCAGCAGCTTAGGCGGGACTTCCACAGATACGCAGTATTTT
NA	TRBV11-2	NA	TRBJ2-3	CASSLVGRGDTQYF	TGTGCCAGCAGCTTAGTAGGTAGAGGAGATACGCAGTATTTT
once	TRBV4-3	TRBD2	TRBJ2-5	CASSQDQLAGIGETQYF	TGCGCCAGCAGCCAAGATCAGCTAGCGGGAATCGGAGAGACCCAGTACTTC
NA	TRBV19	NA	TRBJ2-5	CAVGRASAKYQETQYF	TGTGCCGTTGGGCGGGCGTCAGCGAAGTACCAAGAGACCCAGTACTTC
NA	TRBV4-3	NA	TRBJ1-1	CASSYSNTEAFF	TGCGCCAGCAGTTACAGTAACACTGAAGCTTTCTTT
NA	TRBV29-1	TRBD2	TRBJ2-1	CSFLGLAGRSSYNEQFF	TGCAGCTTCCTGGGACTAGCGGGCAGGAGCTCCTACAATGAGCAGTTCTTC
NA	TRBV10-3	NA	TRBJ1-1	CAISDGTNTEAFF	TGTGCCATCAGTGACGGTACGAACACTGAAGCTTTCTTT
NA	TRBV9	TRBD2	TRBJ2-7	CASRSGLAGDEQYF	TGTGCCAGCAGGTCCGGACTAGCGGGAGACGAGCAGTACTTC
once	TRBV15	NA	TRBJ2-7	CATSRQYRDSYEQYF	TGTGCCACCAGCAGGCAATACAGGGATTCCTACGAGCAGTACTTC
NA	TRBV10-3	NA	TRBJ1-1	CAVEGHSNTEAFF	TGTGCCGTAGAGGGACATTCGAACACTGAAGCTTTCTTT
NA	TRBV11-2	TRBD2	TRBJ2-5	CASSLNSGRQETQYF	TGTGCCAGCAGCTTAAACTCCGGGAGGCAAGAGACCCAGTACTTC
NA	TRBV6-5	NA	TRBJ2-2	CASSYSILANTGELFF	TGTGCCAGCAGTTACTCGATATTAGCGAACACCGGGGAGCTGTTTTTT
NA	TRBV27	NA	TRBJ2-7	CASGTISYEQYF	TGTGCCAGCGGAACTATCTCCTACGAGCAGTACTTC
NA	TRBV5-1	TRBD2	TRBJ2-1	CASNARGGHEQFF	TGCGCCAGCAACGCCCGGGGGGGCCATGAGCAGTTCTTC
NA	TRBV14	NA	TRBJ2-2	CASSQGLYTGELFF	TGTGCCAGCAGCCAAGGGCTTTACACCGGGGAGCTGTTTTTT
NA	TRBV4-1	TRBD1	TRBJ2-7	CASSQGTDPYEQYF	TGCGCCAGCAGCCAGGGGACAGACCCCTACGAGCAGTACTTC
NA	TRBV6-1	NA	TRBJ2-4	CASREGNVGIQYF	TGTGCCAGCAGAGAGGGAAATGTGGGCATTCAGTACTTC